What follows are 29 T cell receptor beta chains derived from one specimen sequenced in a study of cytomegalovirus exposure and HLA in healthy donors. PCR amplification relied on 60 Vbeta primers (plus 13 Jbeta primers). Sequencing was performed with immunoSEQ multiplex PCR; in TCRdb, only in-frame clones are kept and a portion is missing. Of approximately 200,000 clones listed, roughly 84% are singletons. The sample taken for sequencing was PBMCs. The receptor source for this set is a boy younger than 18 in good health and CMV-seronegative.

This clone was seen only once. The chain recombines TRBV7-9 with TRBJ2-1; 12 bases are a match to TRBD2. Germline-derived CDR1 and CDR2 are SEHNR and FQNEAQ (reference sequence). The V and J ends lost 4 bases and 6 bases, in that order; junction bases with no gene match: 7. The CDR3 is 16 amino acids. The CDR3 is CASSSTPSGGANEQFF. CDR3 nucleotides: TGTGCCAGCAGCTCCACCCCTAGCGGGGGGGCCAATGAGCAGTTCTTC.

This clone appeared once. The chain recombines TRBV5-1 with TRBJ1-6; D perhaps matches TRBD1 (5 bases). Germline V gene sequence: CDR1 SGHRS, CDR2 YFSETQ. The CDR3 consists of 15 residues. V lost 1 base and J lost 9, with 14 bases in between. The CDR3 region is CASSLTVGGLSPLHF. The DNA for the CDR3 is TGCGCCAGCAGCTTGACAGTCGGGGGTCTTTCACCCCTCCACTTT.

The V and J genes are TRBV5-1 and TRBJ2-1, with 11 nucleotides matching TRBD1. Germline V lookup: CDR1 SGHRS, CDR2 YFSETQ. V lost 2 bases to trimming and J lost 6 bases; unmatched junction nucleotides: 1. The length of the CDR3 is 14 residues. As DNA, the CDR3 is TGCGCCAGCAGCTTTGGGACAGGGGGCAATGAGCAGTTCTTC. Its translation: CASSFGTGGNEQFF. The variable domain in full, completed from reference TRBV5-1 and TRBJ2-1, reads KAGVTQTPRYLIKTRGQQVTLSCSPISGHRSVSWYQQTPGQGLQFLFEYFSETQRNKGNFPGRFSGRQFSNSRSEMNVSTLELGDSALYLCASSFGTGGNEQFFGPGTRLTVL.

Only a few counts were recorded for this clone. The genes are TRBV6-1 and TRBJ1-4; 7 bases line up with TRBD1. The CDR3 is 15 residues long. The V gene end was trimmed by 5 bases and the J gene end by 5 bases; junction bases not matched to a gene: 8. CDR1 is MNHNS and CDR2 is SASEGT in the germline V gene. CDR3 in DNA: TGTGCCAGCAGTCTTATACAGGGGTTGAATGAAAAACTGTTTTTT. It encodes CASSLIQGLNEKLFF.

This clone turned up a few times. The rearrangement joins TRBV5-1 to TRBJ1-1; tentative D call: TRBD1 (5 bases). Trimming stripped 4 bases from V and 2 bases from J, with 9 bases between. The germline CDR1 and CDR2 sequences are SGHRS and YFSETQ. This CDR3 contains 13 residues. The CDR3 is CASSLGHNTEAFF. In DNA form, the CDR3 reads TGCGCCAGCAGCCTTGGACACAACACTGAAGCTTTCTTT.

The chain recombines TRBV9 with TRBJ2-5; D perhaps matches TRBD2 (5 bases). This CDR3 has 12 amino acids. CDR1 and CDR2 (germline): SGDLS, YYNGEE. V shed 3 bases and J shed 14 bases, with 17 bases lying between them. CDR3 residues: CASSAEGGPGYF. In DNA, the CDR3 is TGTGCCAGCAGCGCCGAAGGAGGTCCGGGATACTTC.

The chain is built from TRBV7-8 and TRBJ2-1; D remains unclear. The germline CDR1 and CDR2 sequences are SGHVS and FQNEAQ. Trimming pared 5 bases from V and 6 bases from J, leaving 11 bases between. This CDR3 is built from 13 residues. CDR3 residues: CASSRRGTNEQFF. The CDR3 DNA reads TGTGCCAGCAGCCGCCGCGGAACCAATGAGCAGTTCTTC.

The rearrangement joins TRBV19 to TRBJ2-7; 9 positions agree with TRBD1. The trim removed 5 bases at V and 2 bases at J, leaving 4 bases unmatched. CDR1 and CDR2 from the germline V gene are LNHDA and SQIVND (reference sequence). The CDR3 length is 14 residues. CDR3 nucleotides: TGTGCCAGTAGTTGGGGACAGGGTCCCTACGAGCAGTACTTC. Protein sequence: CASSWGQGPYEQYF.

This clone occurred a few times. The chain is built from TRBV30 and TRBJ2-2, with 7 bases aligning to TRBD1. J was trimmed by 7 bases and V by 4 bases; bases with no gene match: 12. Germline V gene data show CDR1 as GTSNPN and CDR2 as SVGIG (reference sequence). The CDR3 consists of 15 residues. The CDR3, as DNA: TGTGCCTGGAATACCAAAGGGGGCGAGGGCGGGGAGCTGTTTTTT. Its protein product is CAWNTKGGEGGELFF.

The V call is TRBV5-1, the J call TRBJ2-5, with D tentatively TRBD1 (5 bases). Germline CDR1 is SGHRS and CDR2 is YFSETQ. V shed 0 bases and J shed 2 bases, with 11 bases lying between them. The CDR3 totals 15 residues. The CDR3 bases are TGCGCCAGCAGCTTGGAAGGGGCGACGCAAGAGACCCAGTACTTC. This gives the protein CASSLEGATQETQYF.

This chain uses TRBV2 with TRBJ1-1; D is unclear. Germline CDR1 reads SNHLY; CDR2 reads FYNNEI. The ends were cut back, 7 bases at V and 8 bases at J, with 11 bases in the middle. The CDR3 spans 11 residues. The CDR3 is CASNAGREAFF. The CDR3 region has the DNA TGTGCCAGCAACGCGGGCCGCGAAGCTTTCTTT.

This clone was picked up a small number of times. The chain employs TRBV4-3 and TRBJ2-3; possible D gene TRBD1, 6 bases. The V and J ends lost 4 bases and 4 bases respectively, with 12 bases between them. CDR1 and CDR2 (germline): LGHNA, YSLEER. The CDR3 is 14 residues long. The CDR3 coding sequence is TGCGCCAGCAGCCCCGACAGGAGACCAGATACGCAGTATTTT. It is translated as CASSPDRRPDTQYF.

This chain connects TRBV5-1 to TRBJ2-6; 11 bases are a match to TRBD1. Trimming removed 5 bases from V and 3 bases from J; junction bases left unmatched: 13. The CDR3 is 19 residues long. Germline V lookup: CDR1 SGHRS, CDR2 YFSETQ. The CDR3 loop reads CASRPPGQGGRRGANVLTF. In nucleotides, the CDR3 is TGCGCCAGCAGACCTCCGGGACAGGGGGGTAGGCGTGGGGCCAACGTCCTGACTTTC.

The CDR3 DNA is TGTGCACGAGAACCCGGGACAAGTAATCAGCCCCAGCATTTT. Translation gives CAREPGTSNQPQHF. The genes are TRBV12-5 and TRBJ1-5, with a weak D call TRBD1 (6 bases). The CDR3 runs to 14 residues. Germline V gene data show CDR1 as LGHNT and CDR2 as FRNRAP.

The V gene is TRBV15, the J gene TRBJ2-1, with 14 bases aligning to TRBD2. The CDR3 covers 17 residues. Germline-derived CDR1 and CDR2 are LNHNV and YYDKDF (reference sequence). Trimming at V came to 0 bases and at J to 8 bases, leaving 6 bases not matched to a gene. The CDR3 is CATSRDLGLAGADEQFF. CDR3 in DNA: TGTGCCACCAGCAGAGATCTGGGACTAGCGGGAGCGGATGAGCAGTTCTTC.

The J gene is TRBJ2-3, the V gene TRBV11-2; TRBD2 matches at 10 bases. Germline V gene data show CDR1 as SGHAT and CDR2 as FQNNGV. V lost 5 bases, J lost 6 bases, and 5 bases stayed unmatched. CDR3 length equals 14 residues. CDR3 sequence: CASSATSGLDTQYF. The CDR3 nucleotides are TGTGCCAGCAGCGCGACTAGCGGGCTGGATACGCAGTATTTT.

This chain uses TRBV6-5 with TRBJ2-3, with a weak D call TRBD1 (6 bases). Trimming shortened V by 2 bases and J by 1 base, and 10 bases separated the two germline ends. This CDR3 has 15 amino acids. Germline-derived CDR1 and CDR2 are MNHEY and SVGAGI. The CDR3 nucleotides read TGTGCCAGCAGTTACCTGGGGGCCGGCACAGATACGCAGTATTTT. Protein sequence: CASSYLGAGTDTQYF.

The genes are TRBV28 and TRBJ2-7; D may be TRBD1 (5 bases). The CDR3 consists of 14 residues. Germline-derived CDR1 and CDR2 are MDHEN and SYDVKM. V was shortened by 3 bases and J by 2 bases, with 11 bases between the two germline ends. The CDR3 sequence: CASSFTGRTYEQYF. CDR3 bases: TGTGCCAGCAGTTTCACAGGTAGGACCTACGAGCAGTACTTC. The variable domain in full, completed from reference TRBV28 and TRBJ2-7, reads DVKVTQSSRYLVKRTGEKVFLECVQDMDHENMFWYRQDPGLGLRLIYFSYDVKMKEKGDIPEGYSVSREKKERFSLILESASTNQTSMYLCASSFTGRTYEQYFGPGTRLTVT.

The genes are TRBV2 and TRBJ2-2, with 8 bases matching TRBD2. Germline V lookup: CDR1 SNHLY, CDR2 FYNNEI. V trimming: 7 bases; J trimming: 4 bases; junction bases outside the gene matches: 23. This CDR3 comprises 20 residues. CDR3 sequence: CASNQWAAGEPTRRTGELFF. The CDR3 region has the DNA TGTGCCAGCAACCAGTGGGCAGCGGGAGAACCCACCCGGCGCACCGGGGAGCTGTTTTTT. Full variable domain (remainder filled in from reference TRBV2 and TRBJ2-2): EPEVTQTPSHQVTQMGQEVILRCVPISNHLYFYWYRQILGQKVEFLVSFYNNEISEKSEIFDDQFSVERPDGSNFTLKIRSTKLEDSAMYFCASNQWAAGEPTRRTGELFFGEGSRLTVL.

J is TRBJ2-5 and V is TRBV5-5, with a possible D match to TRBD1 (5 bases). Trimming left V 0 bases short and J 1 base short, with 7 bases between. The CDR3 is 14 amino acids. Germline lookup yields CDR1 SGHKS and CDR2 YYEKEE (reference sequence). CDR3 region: CASSLGQFQETQYF. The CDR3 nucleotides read TGTGCCAGCAGCTTGGGACAGTTCCAAGAGACCCAGTACTTC.

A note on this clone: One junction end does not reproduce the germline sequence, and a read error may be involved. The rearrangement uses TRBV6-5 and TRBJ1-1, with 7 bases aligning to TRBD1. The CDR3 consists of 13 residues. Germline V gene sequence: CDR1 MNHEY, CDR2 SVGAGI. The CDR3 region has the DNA TGTGCCACCGAGACAGGGCTGAACAGTGAAGCTTTCTTT. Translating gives CATETGLNSEAFF.

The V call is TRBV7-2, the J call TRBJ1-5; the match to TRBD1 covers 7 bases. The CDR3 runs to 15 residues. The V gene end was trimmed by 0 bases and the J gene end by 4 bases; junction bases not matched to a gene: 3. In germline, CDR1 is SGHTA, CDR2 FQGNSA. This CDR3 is CASSLAGGANQPQHF. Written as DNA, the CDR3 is TGTGCCAGCAGCTTAGCAGGGGGCGCGAATCAGCCCCAGCATTTT. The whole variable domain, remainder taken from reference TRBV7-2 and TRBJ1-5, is GAGVSQSPSNKVTEKGKDVELRCDPISGHTALYWYRQSLGQGLEFLIYFQGNSAPDKSGLPSDRFSAERTGGSVSTLTIQRTQQEDSAVYLCASSLAGGANQPQHFGDGTRLSIL.

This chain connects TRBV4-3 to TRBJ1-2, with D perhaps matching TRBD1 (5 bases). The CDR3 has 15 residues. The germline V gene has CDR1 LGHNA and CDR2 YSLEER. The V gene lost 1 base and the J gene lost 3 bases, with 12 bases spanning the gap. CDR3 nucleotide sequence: TGCGCCAGCAGCCAAGGGAGGGGAAGCGACTATGGCTACACCTTC. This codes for CASSQGRGSDYGYTF.

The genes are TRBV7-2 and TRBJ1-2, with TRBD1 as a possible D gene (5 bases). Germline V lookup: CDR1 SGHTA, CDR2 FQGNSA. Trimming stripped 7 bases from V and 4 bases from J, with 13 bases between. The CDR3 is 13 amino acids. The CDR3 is CASNYGGTYGYTF. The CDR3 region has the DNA TGTGCCAGCAACTATGGGGGGACCTATGGCTACACCTTC.

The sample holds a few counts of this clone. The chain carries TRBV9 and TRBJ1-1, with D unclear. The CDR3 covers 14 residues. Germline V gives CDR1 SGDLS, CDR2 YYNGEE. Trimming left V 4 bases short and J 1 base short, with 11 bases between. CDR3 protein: CASSLRSSNTEAFF. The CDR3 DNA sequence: TGTGCCAGCAGCCTACGGTCGTCGAACACTGAAGCTTTCTTT.

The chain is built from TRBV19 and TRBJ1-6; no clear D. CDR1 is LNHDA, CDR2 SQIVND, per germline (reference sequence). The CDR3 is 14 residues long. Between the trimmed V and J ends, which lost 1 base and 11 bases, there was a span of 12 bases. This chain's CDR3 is CASSIAGDRTPLHF. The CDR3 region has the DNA TGTGCCAGTAGTATAGCCGGGGATCGGACACCCCTCCACTTT.

The CDR3 loop reads CASSSTAGRGSPLHF. CDR3 nucleotides: TGTGCCAGCAGTTCGACGGCGGGACGGGGTTCACCCCTCCACTTT. The rearrangement uses TRBV6-5 and TRBJ1-6; tentatively, D is TRBD1 (5 bases). CDR3 length: 15 residues. Germline CDR1 MNHEY, CDR2 SVGAGI. Between the trimmed V and J ends, which lost 4 bases and 9 bases, there was a span of 16 bases.

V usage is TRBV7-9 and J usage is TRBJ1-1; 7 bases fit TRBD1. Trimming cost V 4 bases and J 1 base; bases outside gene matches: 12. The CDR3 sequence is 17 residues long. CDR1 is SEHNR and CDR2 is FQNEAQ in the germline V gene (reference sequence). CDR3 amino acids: CASSSGLTGTRNTEAFF. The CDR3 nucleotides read TGTGCCAGCAGCTCGGGGTTGACAGGGACTAGGAACACTGAAGCTTTCTTT.

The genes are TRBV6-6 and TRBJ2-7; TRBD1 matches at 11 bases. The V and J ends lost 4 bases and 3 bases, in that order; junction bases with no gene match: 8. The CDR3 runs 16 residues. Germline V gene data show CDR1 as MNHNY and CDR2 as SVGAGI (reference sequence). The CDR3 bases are TGTGCCAGCAGTTTCCTTGGAGGGACAGGGGGCTACGAGCAGTACTTC. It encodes CASSFLGGTGGYEQYF.